This T cell receptor beta chain was documented in a study of blood T cell repertoires in COVID-19. Study at large: Sample material is recorded as cDNA or gDNA derived from T cells, B-cell-depleted T cells, or PBMCs.

The table lists this clone with a count of one. Assay: immunoSEQ multiplex PCR; the TCRdb copy retains only in-frame clones and omits some. The sample has about 440,000 clones, about 91% seen once. CDR1 is SGHRS and CDR2 is YFSETQ in the germline V gene. V gave up 9 bases and J gave up 5 bases; unmatched junction bases: 8. The CDR3 totals 14 residues. Sequenced input: peripheral blood. The receptor was isolated from a woman aged 50 to 65 with COVID-19, enrolled during active disease. This rearrangement joins TRBV5-1 to TRBJ2-1, with 10 bases fitting TRBD2. CDR3 amino acids: CATSERGGHNEQFF. DNA for the CDR3: TGCGCCACCTCCGAGCGGGGGGGCCACAATGAGCAGTTCTTC. Full variable domain (rest looked up from reference TRBV5-1 and TRBJ2-1): KAGVTQTPRYLIKTRGQQVTLSCSPISGHRSVSWYQQTPGQGLQFLFEYFSETQRNKGNFPGRFSGRQFSNSRSEMNVSTLELGDSALYLCATSERGGHNEQFFGPGTRLTVL.